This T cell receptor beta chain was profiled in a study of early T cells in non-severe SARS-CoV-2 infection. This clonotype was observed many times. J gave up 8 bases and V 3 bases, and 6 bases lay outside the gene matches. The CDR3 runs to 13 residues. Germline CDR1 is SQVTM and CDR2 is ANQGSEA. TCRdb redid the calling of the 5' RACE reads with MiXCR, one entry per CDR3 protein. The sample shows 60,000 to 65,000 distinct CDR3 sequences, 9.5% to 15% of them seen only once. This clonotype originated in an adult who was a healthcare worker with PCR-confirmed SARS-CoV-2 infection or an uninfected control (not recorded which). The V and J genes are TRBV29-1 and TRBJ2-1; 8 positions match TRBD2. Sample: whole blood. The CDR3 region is CSVEPGGAYEQFF. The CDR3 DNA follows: TGCAGCGTTGAGCCCGGGGGGGCCTATGAGCAGTTCTTC.